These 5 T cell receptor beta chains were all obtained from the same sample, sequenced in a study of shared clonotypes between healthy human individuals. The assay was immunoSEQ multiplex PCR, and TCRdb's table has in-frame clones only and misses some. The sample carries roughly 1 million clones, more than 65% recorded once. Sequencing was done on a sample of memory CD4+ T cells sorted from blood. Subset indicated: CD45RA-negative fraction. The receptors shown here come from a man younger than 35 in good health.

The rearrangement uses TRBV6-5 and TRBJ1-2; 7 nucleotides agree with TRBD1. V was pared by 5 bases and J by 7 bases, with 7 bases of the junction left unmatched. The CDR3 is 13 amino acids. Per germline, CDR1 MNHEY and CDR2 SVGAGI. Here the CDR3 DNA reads TGTGCCAGCAGTAAAAGTGACAGGGTTGGCTACACCTTC. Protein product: CASSKSDRVGYTF.

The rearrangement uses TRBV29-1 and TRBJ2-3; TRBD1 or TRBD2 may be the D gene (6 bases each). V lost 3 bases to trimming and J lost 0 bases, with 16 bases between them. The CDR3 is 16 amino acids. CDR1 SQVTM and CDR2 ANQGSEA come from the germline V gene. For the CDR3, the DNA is TGCAGCGTTGATTCAGGTCGGGGGCCTAGCACAGATACGCAGTATTTT. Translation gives CSVDSGRGPSTDTQYF.

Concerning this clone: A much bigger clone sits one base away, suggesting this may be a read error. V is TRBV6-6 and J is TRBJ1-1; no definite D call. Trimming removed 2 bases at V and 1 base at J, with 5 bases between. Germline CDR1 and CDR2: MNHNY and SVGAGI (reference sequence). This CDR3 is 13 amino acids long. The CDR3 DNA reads TGTGCCAGCAGTTACCCCCCGAACACTGAAGCTTTCTTT. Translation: CASSYPPNTEAFF.

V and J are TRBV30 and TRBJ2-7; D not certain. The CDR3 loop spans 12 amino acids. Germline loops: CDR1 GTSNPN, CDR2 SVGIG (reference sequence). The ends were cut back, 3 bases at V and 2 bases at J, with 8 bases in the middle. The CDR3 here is CAWRRSPYEQYF. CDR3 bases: TGTGCCTGGAGACGGAGCCCCTACGAGCAGTACTTC. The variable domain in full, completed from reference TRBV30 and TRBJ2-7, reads SQTIHQWPATLVQPVGSPLSLECTVEGTSNPNLYWYRQAAGRGLQLLFYSVGIGQISSEVPQNLSASRPQDRQFILSSKKLLLSDSGFYLCAWRRSPYEQYFGPGTRLTVT.

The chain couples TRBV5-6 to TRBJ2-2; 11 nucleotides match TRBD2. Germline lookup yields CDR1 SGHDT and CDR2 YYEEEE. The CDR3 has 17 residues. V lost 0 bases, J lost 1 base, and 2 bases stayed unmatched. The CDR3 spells CASSLGLAGKNTGELFF. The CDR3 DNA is TGTGCCAGCAGCTTGGGACTAGCGGGGAAGAACACCGGGGAGCTGTTTTTT.